At least ten counts were recorded for the clone carrying this TCR beta chain. The antigen remains undetermined. This sample was included in a study of shared clonotypes between healthy human individuals. Across the study: For every donor, three CD4 naive, three CD4 memory, two CD8 naive and one CD8 memory plates were used.

TCRdb's table, derived via immunoSEQ multiplex PCR, lists solely in-frame clones and lacks some. The sample carries approximately 95,000 clones, around 67% recorded once. Study observations and caveats: All-four-donor shared clonotypes had higher generation probabilities than non-shared clonotypes did. Naive CD4 clonotype sharing across a handful of donors was around 5%.

The sequencing sample was made of memory CD8+ T cells sorted from blood. The subset: CD45RO+ cells pooled with CCR7-negative TemRA cells. The receptor's source is a man under 40 in good health.

The CDR3 reads CASSIGVLMSDTQYF. DNA for the CDR3: TGTGCCAGCAGTATCGGGGTGTTAATGTCAGATACGCAGTATTTT. This chain joins TRBV27 and TRBJ2-3; D might be TRBD2 (5 bases). Trimming stripped 5 bases from V and 4 bases from J, with 16 bases between. The CDR3 runs to 15 residues. Germline CDR1 reads MNHEY; CDR2 reads SMNVEV (reference sequence).